These T cell receptor beta chains were read from a single sample in a study of cytomegalovirus exposure and HLA in healthy donors. Repertoires were generated with immunoSEQ multiplex PCR, while TCRdb's copy carries only in-frame clones and drops some. The sample has roughly 100,000 clones; around four fifths are singletons. Sequencing was carried out using PBMCs. All receptors come from a woman between 40 and 50 years old in good health and CMV-seronegative. The CDR3 runs from the conserved cysteine through the conserved F or W. The D gene is left open where the match is weak. Clone size is shown for a subset of rows, as once, few, many or a class of expanded clone.

D | J | size | V | CDR3 | DNA
NA | TRBJ1-6 | once | TRBV7-2 | CASSVQGSNSPLHF | TGTGCCAGCAGCGTCCAGGGAAGCAATTCACCCCTCCACTTT
NA | TRBJ2-3 | few | TRBV10-3 | CAISYGPQADTQYF | TGTGCCATCAGCTACGGCCCCCAGGCAGATACGCAGTATTTT
TRBD1 | TRBJ1-5 | NA | TRBV19 | CASRPTNRGVNQPQHF | TGTGCCAGTAGGCCTACAAACAGGGGTGTGAATCAGCCCCAGCATTTT
TRBD2 | TRBJ2-7 | NA | TRBV28 | CASSPEGPHSGGAYEQYF | TGTGCCAGCAGCCCGGAGGGACCCCATAGCGGGGGGGCCTACGAGCAGTACTTC
TRBD1 | TRBJ2-7 | NA | TRBV7-2 | CASSLTDRGRYF | TGTGCCAGCAGCTTGACTGACAGGGGTCGCTACTTC
TRBD1 | TRBJ2-5 | NA | TRBV2 | CASSVSTRDRGTATQYF | TGTGCCAGCAGTGTCTCGACACGGGACAGGGGAACAGCGACCCAGTACTTC
TRBD1 | TRBJ1-4 | NA | TRBV11-2 | CASSLIRGLGEKLFF | TGTGCCAGCAGCTTAATCAGGGGGCTAGGGGAAAAACTGTTTTTT
NA | TRBJ2-1 | NA | TRBV16 | CASSPNAGFYNEQFF | TGTGCCAGCAGCCCCAATGCGGGCTTCTACAATGAGCAGTTCTTC
TRBD2 | TRBJ2-4 | NA | TRBV4-2 | CASSQVAGEASIQYF | TGTGCCAGCAGCCAAGTAGCGGGCGAGGCCAGCATTCAGTACTTC
NA | TRBJ2-1 | NA | TRBV19 | CASSLGADNEQFF | TGTGCCAGTAGTCTGGGGGCGGACAATGAGCAGTTCTTC
NA | TRBJ1-2 | NA | TRBV5-6 | CASSLGQERTGFVYGYTF | TGTGCCAGCAGCTTGGGACAAGAAAGAACAGGGTTCGTCTATGGCTACACCTTC
NA | TRBJ2-7 | NA | TRBV5-6 | CASSSDRNSYEQYF | TGTGCCAGCAGCTCCGACAGGAACTCCTACGAGCAGTACTTC
TRBD1 | TRBJ2-1 | NA | TRBV10-3 | CAIAGTGNNEQFF | TGTGCCATCGCTGGGACAGGGAACAATGAGCAGTTCTTC
NA | TRBJ1-5 | NA | TRBV19 | CASRSGQNRQQHF | TGTGCCAGTAGGTCTGGACAGAATAGACAACAGCATTTT